These 2 T cell receptor beta chains share one sample of origin, sequenced in a study of blood T cells in healthy people across ages. Sample-barcoded 5' priming and a J-beta primer mix drove a second PCR of roughly 6 to 12 cycles. TCRdb re-called the 5' RACE reads through MiXCR, storing one row per CDR3 protein. The repertoire has over 550,000 distinct CDR3 sequences, about 30% of them found once; the top ten carry around 14%. Input material: blood. All receptors derive from a woman older than 75 in good health.

The chain links TRBV2 to TRBJ1-2, with 8 bases fitting TRBD1. Trimming cost V 2 bases and J 6 bases; bases outside gene matches: 5. CDR1 SNHLY and CDR2 FYNNEI come from the germline V gene. The CDR3 runs to 14 residues. CDR3 coding DNA: TGTGCCAGCAGTGAATATGCAGGGGGCAATGGCTACACCTTC. Residues: CASSEYAGGNGYTF.

This clonotype appeared a few times. V gene TRBV6-2 or TRBV6-3 combines with J gene TRBJ1-5; D possibly corresponds to TRBD1 (6 bases). The germline V gene has CDR1 MNHEY and CDR2 SVGEGT. V was shortened by 2 bases and J by 7 bases, with 15 bases between the two germline ends. CDR3 length equals 15 residues. In DNA form, the CDR3 reads TGTGCCAGCAGTTACGCGGGGGGCGCGCGGCAGCCCCAGCATTTT. Translated, it gives CASSYAGGARQPQHF.